The 26 T cell receptor beta chains listed next were all sequenced from one sample in a study of T cell responses to AZD1222 COVID-19 vaccine. The assay was immunoSEQ multiplex PCR, and TCRdb's table has in-frame clones only and misses some. This table has about 140,000 clones, around 88% appearing once. The sample was peripheral blood, taken on day 0 of AZD1222 vaccination. The receptors stem from an adult in good health.

This chain joins TRBV11-2 and TRBJ1-1, with D unclear. Germline assignment: CDR1 SGHAT and CDR2 FQNNGV. V lost 2 bases, J lost 0 bases, and 10 bases lay in between. The CDR3 has 15 residues. As DNA, the CDR3 is TGTGCCAGCAGCTTATTCCGGATCATGAACACTGAAGCTTTCTTT. Translating it yields CASSLFRIMNTEAFF.

Note on this clone: Other DNA sequences in this sample translate to the same CDR3. The genes are TRBV6-5 and TRBJ2-7; 9 nucleotides match TRBD1. Looked up from germline, CDR1 is MNHEY and CDR2 is SVGAGI. The J segment lost 4 bases and the V segment lost 0 bases, leaving 4 bases of the junction unmatched. CDR3 length: 15 residues. CDR3 in amino acids: CASSYSPGQGYEQYF. CDR3 nucleotide sequence: TGTGCCAGCAGTTACTCCCCCGGACAGGGGTACGAGCAGTACTTC.

This clone showed up just a few times. Other DNA variants within this sample encode the same CDR3. The chain combines TRBV27 with TRBJ1-1; D gene uncertain. The germline gives CDR1 MNHEY, CDR2 SMNVEV (reference sequence). This CDR3 is built from 13 residues. Trimming pared 3 bases from V and 5 bases from J, leaving 10 bases between. CDR3 nucleotide sequence: TGTGCCAGCAGTTTTCGCGGTGGTACTGAAGCTTTCTTT. Its translation: CASSFRGGTEAFF.

V is TRBV27 and J is TRBJ1-2, with D maybe TRBD1 (5 bases). Germline CDR1 and CDR2: MNHEY and SMNVEV (reference sequence). V was cut by 5 bases and J by 3 bases, with 13 bases left in between. This CDR3 is built from 14 residues. CDR3 coding DNA: TGTGCCAGCAGTAATTTGGGGGGATACTATGGCTACACCTTC. Its translation: CASSNLGGYYGYTF.

In the case of this clone: Other DNA sequences in the sample encode the same CDR3. This chain connects TRBV5-4 to TRBJ2-7; 11 nucleotides match TRBD1. The J segment lost 3 bases and the V segment lost 5 bases, leaving 4 bases of the junction unmatched. The CDR3 extends over 14 amino acids. Germline assignment: CDR1 SGHNT and CDR2 YYREEE (reference sequence). CDR3 sequence reads: CASSPGTGGYEQYF. The CDR3 DNA follows: TGTGCCAGCAGTCCCGGGACAGGGGGCTACGAGCAGTACTTC.

The genes are TRBV10-1 and TRBJ1-1; maybe TRBD1 (6 bases). Trimming took 4 bases from V and 4 from J, leaving 13 bases between them. The CDR3 spans 14 residues. The V gene's germline CDR1 is WNHNN and CDR2 SYGVQD (reference sequence). The CDR3 loop is CASSANRVGTEAFF. Here the CDR3 DNA reads TGCGCCAGCAGTGCCAACAGGGTGGGCACTGAAGCTTTCTTT.

The chain employs TRBV5-4 and TRBJ1-3, with D hard to call. The CDR3 covers 14 residues. Germline V gene data show CDR1 as SGHNT and CDR2 as YYREEE (reference sequence). V was cut by 2 bases and J by 2 bases, with 8 bases left in between. CDR3 DNA sequence: TGTGCCAGCAGCTTTGGTAATGCTGGAAACACCATATATTTT. Amino acid sequence: CASSFGNAGNTIYF.

This clone occurred a few times. The chain joins TRBV29-1 to TRBJ1-1; 7 positions agree with TRBD1. CDR1 and CDR2 (germline): SQVTM, ANQGSEA. This CDR3 spans 13 amino acids. V was pared by 1 base and J by 3 bases, with 2 bases of the junction left unmatched. CDR3 region: CSVEVQGDTEAFF. Here the CDR3 DNA reads TGCAGCGTTGAAGTCCAGGGGGACACTGAAGCTTTCTTT.

Concerning this clone itself: The sample has other DNA sequences that encode this CDR3 too. The chain combines TRBV5-6 with TRBJ1-4, with 9 nucleotides matching TRBD1. Looked up from germline, CDR1 is SGHDT and CDR2 is YYEEEE. J was trimmed by 7 bases and V by 0 bases; bases with no gene match: 7. The CDR3 extends over 16 amino acids. The CDR3 protein is CASSLGNRGQGEKLFF. CDR3 sequence (DNA): TGTGCCAGCAGCTTGGGAAACAGGGGGCAGGGTGAAAAACTGTTTTTT.

The chain has TRBV24-1 and TRBJ2-5, with 7 bases fitting TRBD1. The CDR3 covers 13 residues. CDR1 and CDR2 from the germline V gene are KGHDR and SFDVKD. V lost 5 bases and J lost 3; bases outside the gene matches: 2. CDR3 sequence (DNA): TGTGCCACCAGTGCGGGGACAGAAGAGACCCAGTACTTC. Translation gives CATSAGTEETQYF.

J is TRBJ2-5 and V is TRBV12-3 or TRBV12-4, with D tentatively TRBD1 (6 bases). The CDR3 length is 13 residues. Trimming left V 7 bases short and J 2 bases short, with 11 bases between. In DNA form, the CDR3 reads TGTGCCAGCAAGGGGACATTACAAGAGACCCAGTACTTC. It encodes CASKGTLQETQYF.

V gene TRBV29-1 combines with J gene TRBJ2-7; weak D call: TRBD1 (5 bases). Trimming took off 5 bases at V and 2 bases at J, with 19 bases between the two ends. The CDR3 sequence is 15 residues long. In germline, CDR1 is SQVTM, CDR2 ANQGSEA. The CDR3 sequence is CSVRAGLTLTYEQYF. The CDR3 DNA follows: TGCAGCGTTAGGGCAGGGCTAACTCTAACCTACGAGCAGTACTTC.

The chain recombines TRBV3-1 (or the pseudogene TRBV3-2) with TRBJ2-2; 10 bases match TRBD2. Trimming cost V 4 bases and J 5 bases; bases outside gene matches: 22. Germline V lookup: CDR1 LGHDT, CDR2 YNNKEL (reference sequence). CDR3 length: 21 amino acids. CDR3 protein: CASSLLALTSGLSPKTGELFF. Here the CDR3 DNA reads TGTGCCAGCAGCCTTCTGGCTTTGACTAGCGGGCTTTCCCCCAAGACCGGGGAGCTGTTTTTT.

The V call is TRBV19, the J call TRBJ1-1; TRBD1 matches 11 bases. V was pared by 8 bases and J by 1 base, with 3 bases of the junction left unmatched. The germline gives CDR1 LNHDA, CDR2 SQIVND (reference sequence). The CDR3 contains 14 residues. The CDR3 DNA follows: TGTGCCAGTGGGGACAGGGGGTGGAACACTGAAGCTTTCTTT. Translation: CASGDRGWNTEAFF. Based on the CDR3 plus reference TRBV19 and TRBJ1-1, the full variable domain is DGGITQSPKYLFRKEGQNVTLSCEQNLNHDAMYWYRQDPGQGLRLIYYSQIVNDFQKGDIAEGYSVSREKKESFPLTVTSAQKNPTAFYLCASGDRGWNTEAFFGQGTRLTVV.

The chain couples TRBV7-3 to TRBJ2-3; D assignment may be TRBD1 or TRBD2 (5 bases each). CDR3 length: 13 amino acids. Trimming took 4 bases from V and 2 from J, leaving 7 bases between them. In germline, CDR1 is SGHTA, CDR2 FQGTGA. CDR3: CASSWGNTDTQYF. In DNA, the CDR3 is TGTGCCAGCAGCTGGGGGAACACAGATACGCAGTATTTT. Filled out from reference TRBV7-3 and TRBJ2-3, the complete variable domain reads GAGVSQTPSNKVTEKGKYVELRCDPISGHTALYWYRQSLGQGPEFLIYFQGTGAADDSGLPNDRFFAVRPEGSVSTLKIQRTERGDSAVYLCASSWGNTDTQYFGPGTRLTVL.

This chain links TRBV18 with TRBJ2-5, with D perhaps TRBD1 or TRBD2 (5 bases each). V dropped 6 bases and J dropped 1 base, with 15 bases sitting between them. The CDR3 is 15 amino acids. The V gene's germline CDR1 is KGHSH and CDR2 LQKENI. CDR3 DNA sequence: TGTGCCAGCTCGCCCCGGGGACCCCCCCAAGAGACCCAGTACTTC. Amino acids: CASSPRGPPQETQYF.

This chain links TRBV5-1 with TRBJ2-2; 7 bases match TRBD1. Germline CDR1 SGHRS, CDR2 YFSETQ. The J segment lost 3 bases and the V segment lost 2 bases, leaving 4 bases of the junction unmatched. The CDR3 spans 15 residues. CDR3 region: CASSFGQGDTGELFF. CDR3 in DNA: TGCGCCAGCAGCTTCGGCCAGGGGGACACCGGGGAGCTGTTTTTT.

The chain combines TRBV28 with TRBJ2-3; D is possibly TRBD2 (6 bases). V lost 4 bases and J 0 bases, leaving 11 bases between the germline ends. Germline V gene data show CDR1 as MDHEN and CDR2 as SYDVKM. This CDR3 comprises 15 residues. CDR3 coding DNA: TGTGCCAGCAGTTACGGGGGAACTAGCACAGATACGCAGTATTTT. Translation: CASSYGGTSTDTQYF.

The CDR3 is CASSPTRRTYNEQFF. DNA of the CDR3: TGTGCCAGCAGCCCGACTAGGCGGACCTACAATGAGCAGTTCTTC. This chain connects TRBV11-3 to TRBJ2-1; maybe TRBD2 (6 bases). Trimming cost V 5 bases and J 2 bases, with 13 bases left between them. The germline gives CDR1 SGHNT, CDR2 YENEEA. The CDR3 is 15 residues long. The full variable domain, rest sourced from reference TRBV11-3 and TRBJ2-1, is EAGVVQSPRYKIIEKKQPVAFWCNPISGHNTLYWYLQNLGQGPELLIRYENEEAVDDSQLPKDRFSAERLKGVDSTLKIQPAELGDSAVYLCASSPTRRTYNEQFFGPGTRLTVL.

J is TRBJ2-7 and V is TRBV9; possibly TRBD1 for D (6 bases). The CDR3 contains 13 residues. Looked up from germline, CDR1 is SGDLS and CDR2 is YYNGEE. V lost 4 bases to trimming and J lost 0 bases, with 8 bases between them. The CDR3 DNA sequence: TGTGCCAGCAGCACAGGGCTCTCCTACGAGCAGTACTTC. It yields the protein CASSTGLSYEQYF. The full variable domain, rest sourced from reference TRBV9 and TRBJ2-7, is DSGVTQTPKHLITATGQRVTLRCSPRSGDLSVYWYQQSLDQGLQFLIQYYNGEERAKGNILERFSAQQFPDLHSELNLSSLELGDSALYFCASSTGLSYEQYFGPGTRLTVT.

V usage is TRBV30 and J usage is TRBJ2-2, with 10 bases matching TRBD1. The CDR3 sequence is 16 residues long. Germline V gene lookup returns CDR1 GTSNPN and CDR2 SVGIG (reference sequence). J was trimmed by 2 bases and V by 2 bases; bases with no gene match: 5. The CDR3 region is CAWSPGTGANTGELFF. For the CDR3, the DNA is TGTGCCTGGAGTCCCGGGACAGGGGCTAACACCGGGGAGCTGTTTTTT.

The chain links TRBV2 to TRBJ1-1, with TRBD1 matching over 7 bases. The CDR3 contains 15 residues. J was trimmed by 3 bases and V by 6 bases; bases with no gene match: 10. Germline V gene sequence: CDR1 SNHLY, CDR2 FYNNEI. The DNA for the CDR3 is TGTGCCAGCAGAATGGACAGGCCGGCGGACACTGAAGCTTTCTTT. It is translated as CASRMDRPADTEAFF.

This chain connects TRBV10-3 to TRBJ1-1; D might be TRBD1 (5 bases). V lost 4 bases and J 5 bases, leaving 14 bases between the germline ends. Germline loops: CDR1 ENHRY, CDR2 SYGVKD. The CDR3 is 14 residues long. Written as DNA, the CDR3 is TGTGCCATCAGTGTCGTAGGGGAGGGGACTGAAGCTTTCTTT. This sequence encodes CAISVVGEGTEAFF.

The chain is built from TRBV7-9 and TRBJ2-1; 9 nucleotides line up with TRBD2. Looked up from germline, CDR1 is SEHNR and CDR2 is FQNEAQ (reference sequence). This CDR3 contains 18 residues. With 5 bases clipped from V and 4 bases from J, the junction kept 15 bases outside the gene matches. CDR3 amino acids: CASSIQLGLAGIYNEQFF. The CDR3 nucleotides read TGTGCCAGCAGCATCCAGTTGGGGCTAGCGGGGATTTACAATGAGCAGTTCTTC. Using reference TRBV7-9 and TRBJ2-1 for the parts outside the CDR3, the full variable domain is DTGVSQNPRHKITKRGQNVTFRCDPISEHNRLYWYRQTLGQGPEFLTYFQNEAQLEKSRLLSDRFSAERPKGSFSTLEIQRTEQGDSAMYLCASSIQLGLAGIYNEQFFGPGTRLTVL.

Turning to this clone: The junction departs from germline at one end; a sequencing error may be responsible. CDR3 sequence (DNA): TGTGTCAGCAGGGCGAACACTGAAGCTTTCTTT. This codes for CVSRANTEAFF. The rearrangement uses TRBV28 and TRBJ1-1; weak D call: TRBD1 (5 bases). Per the germline V gene, CDR1 is MDHEN and CDR2 is SYDVKM. This CDR3 region has 11 residues.

This clone was counted a few times. The rearrangement uses TRBV7-2 and TRBJ1-2, with D tentatively TRBD1 (6 bases). From germline, CDR1 is SGHTA and CDR2 FQGNSA. The CDR3 is 13 amino acids. The V end was cut by 1 base, the J end by 8 bases, with 11 bases between. The CDR3 nucleotides are TGTGCCAGCAGCTTAGACAGGGAAAGGGGCTACACCTTC. Translation gives CASSLDRERGYTF.